The 7 T cell receptor beta chains reported below all come from one sample, sequenced in a study of blood T cell repertoires in COVID-19. Profiling relied on immunoSEQ multiplex PCR, and the TCRdb table lists in-frame clones only, not all of them. The table has about 190,000 clones, approximately 78% seen once. The sample taken for sequencing was peripheral blood. The receptors originated from a woman older than 75 with active or convalescent COVID-19.

The genes are TRBV30 and TRBJ1-2; possible D gene TRBD1, 6 bases. Germline CDR1 reads GTSNPN; CDR2 reads SVGIG (reference sequence). The CDR3 loop spans 12 amino acids. V was trimmed by 4 bases and J by 5 bases, leaving 11 bases between them. The CDR3 region has the DNA TGTGCCTGGACCCCAACAGGGTATGGCTACACCTTC. It yields the protein CAWTPTGYGYTF.

V usage is TRBV6-5 and J usage is TRBJ1-1, with 8 bases fitting TRBD1. The J segment lost 5 bases and the V segment lost 7 bases, leaving 12 bases of the junction unmatched. The CDR3 extends over 15 amino acids. In germline, CDR1 is MNHEY, CDR2 SVGAGI. For the CDR3, the DNA is TGTGCCAGCATCCCCCCCAGGGGGCAATTTACTGAAGCTTTCTTT. Residues: CASIPPRGQFTEAFF.

This chain uses TRBV5-8 with TRBJ2-3, with a possible D match to TRBD1 (6 bases). Trimming took 4 bases from V and 5 from J, leaving 20 bases between them. This CDR3 is 16 amino acids long. CDR1 and CDR2 (germline): SGHTS, YDEGEE. The CDR3 spells CASSMPGALRIDTQYF. DNA of the CDR3: TGTGCCAGCAGCATGCCAGGGGCCCTCAGAATAGATACGCAGTATTTT.

V is TRBV5-1 and J is TRBJ1-5, with D possibly being TRBD1 (6 bases). Germline V gene sequence: CDR1 SGHRS, CDR2 YFSETQ. There are 14 residues in the CDR3. V was pared by 5 bases and J by 0 bases, with 9 bases between. This chain's CDR3 is CASRGGDSNQPQHF. Here the CDR3 DNA reads TGCGCCAGCAGAGGGGGGGATAGCAATCAGCCCCAGCATTTT.

The chain carries TRBV4-1 and TRBJ1-2; D unresolved. The germline CDR1 and CDR2 sequences are MGHRA and YSYEKL. CDR3 size: 16 residues. The ends were cut back, 4 bases at V and 1 base at J, with 16 bases in the middle. The CDR3 DNA is TGCGCCAGCAGCCCCCGAATTGCGGGTGGTAACTATGGCTACACCTTC. Amino acid sequence: CASSPRIAGGNYGYTF.

This clone showed up just a few times. The gene calls are TRBV12-3 or TRBV12-4 and TRBJ1-5; D unclear. The CDR3 runs 12 residues. Trimming stripped 6 bases from V and 3 bases from J, with 6 bases between. The CDR3 sequence is CASSWANQPQHF. The CDR3 nucleotides are TGTGCCAGCAGCTGGGCCAATCAGCCCCAGCATTTT.

V and J are TRBV11-2 and TRBJ1-6, with D perhaps TRBD1 (5 bases). CDR1 is SGHAT and CDR2 is FQNNGV in the germline V gene. The CDR3 is 14 residues long. Trimming left V 2 bases short and J 4 bases short, with 6 bases between. The CDR3 is CASSLRQYNSPLHF. Here the CDR3 DNA reads TGTGCCAGCAGCTTACGACAGTATAATTCACCCCTCCACTTT.